These 30 T cell receptor beta chains originate from one sample sequenced in a study of technical replicates of blood from a few donors. The repertoire was sequenced with immunoSEQ multiplex PCR; TCRdb's copy has only in-frame clones and lacks some. The repertoire holds tens of thousands of clones, with around 92% as singletons. What was sequenced was PBMCs. These TCRs come from a human donor in good health. Some clones in this sample may be carry-over from other donors' samples.

The J gene is TRBJ2-3, the V gene TRBV5-1; D gene unclear. Germline assignment: CDR1 SGHRS and CDR2 YFSETQ. This CDR3 contains 14 residues. Between the trimmed V and J ends, which lost 0 bases and 6 bases, there was a span of 11 bases. DNA of the CDR3: TGCGCCAGCAGCTTGGGCTCGCCGGAGGATACGCAGTATTTT. It codes for CASSLGSPEDTQYF. Combining the CDR3 with reference TRBV5-1 and TRBJ2-3 gives the whole variable domain KAGVTQTPRYLIKTRGQQVTLSCSPISGHRSVSWYQQTPGQGLQFLFEYFSETQRNKGNFPGRFSGRQFSNSRSEMNVSTLELGDSALYLCASSLGSPEDTQYFGPGTRLTVL.

V is TRBV30 and J is TRBJ1-1, with 12 positions matching TRBD1. The CDR3 contains 15 residues. Losses at the gene ends were 3 bases for V and 7 bases for J; bases not matched to a gene: 9. Germline V lookup: CDR1 GTSNPN, CDR2 SVGIG (reference sequence). The CDR3 spells CAWRGLGQGASEAFF. The DNA for the CDR3 is TGTGCCTGGAGGGGACTGGGACAGGGGGCCAGTGAAGCTTTCTTT.

The rearrangement uses TRBV27 and TRBJ1-6, with D unresolved. The CDR3 is made up of 15 amino acids. CDR1 MNHEY and CDR2 SMNVEV come from the germline V gene (reference sequence). V lost 7 bases and J lost 2, with 12 bases in between. CDR3 region: CASTSRRAYNSPLHF. CDR3 in DNA: TGTGCCAGCACCTCACGTCGAGCCTATAATTCACCCCTCCACTTT.

The chain combines TRBV14 with TRBJ2-7, with 10 bases identical to TRBD2. This CDR3 has 17 residues. J was trimmed by 6 bases and V by 1 base; bases with no gene match: 12. Germline V gene sequence: CDR1 SGHDN, CDR2 FVKESK. The CDR3 nucleotides read TGTGCCAGCAGCCAAGCCTGGGGGGGTAGCGGGAGGCTCGAGCAGTACTTC. Amino acid sequence: CASSQAWGGSGRLEQYF.

The chain combines TRBV18 with TRBJ2-5, with D maybe TRBD2 (5 bases). The length of the CDR3 is 13 residues. V was shortened by 6 bases and J by 3 bases, with 11 bases between the two germline ends. Germline values: CDR1 KGHSH, CDR2 LQKENI. The DNA for the CDR3 is TGTGCCAGCTCCGGAACTAGGGAAGAGACCCAGTACTTC. The encoded protein is CASSGTREETQYF.

This clone showed up just once. The chain recombines TRBV5-1 with TRBJ2-7, with TRBD2 as a possible D gene (5 bases). V was clipped by 5 bases and J by 3 bases, with 9 bases between them. There are 12 residues in the CDR3. The germline gives CDR1 SGHRS, CDR2 YFSETQ. The CDR3 here is CASSGGGYEQYF. CDR3 in DNA: TGCGCCAGCAGTGGTGGAGGCTACGAGCAGTACTTC.

V gene TRBV6-1 combines with J gene TRBJ1-6, with D perhaps matching TRBD1 (6 bases). CDR3 size: 16 residues. CDR1 and CDR2 (germline): MNHNS, SASEGT. The V and J ends lost 1 base and 8 bases respectively, with 15 bases between them. The CDR3 protein is CASSEGQALGYSPLHF. The CDR3 coding sequence is TGTGCCAGCAGTGAAGGACAGGCATTAGGATATTCACCCCTCCACTTT.

This clone was observed a single time. CDR3 amino acids: CASSQDSRAWSSYNEQFF. CDR3 nucleotides: TGCGCCAGCAGCCAAGATTCCCGCGCCTGGAGCTCCTACAATGAGCAGTTCTTC. This chain connects TRBV4-1 to TRBJ2-1; D unresolved. This CDR3 contains 18 residues. Germline V gives CDR1 MGHRA, CDR2 YSYEKL. With 0 bases removed from V and 0 bases from J, the gap between germline ends came to 15 bases.

CDR3 DNA sequence: TGTGCCAGCAGGACTAGCGGGACCTACGAGCAGTACTTC. Protein product: CASRTSGTYEQYF. The chain couples TRBV7-2 to TRBJ2-7; TRBD2 matches 11 bases. CDR3 length equals 13 residues. CDR1 and CDR2 (germline): SGHTA, FQGNSA. Trimming cost V 6 bases and J 2 bases; bases outside gene matches: 0.

Worth noting for this clone: Other DNA sequences in this sample translate to the same CDR3. V is TRBV2 and J is TRBJ2-7; 8 bases match TRBD1. V shed 8 bases, J shed 3 bases, and the junction held 3 bases outside the gene matches. The CDR3 is made up of 12 amino acids. Germline loops: CDR1 SNHLY, CDR2 FYNNEI. This chain's CDR3 is CASSGQGYEQYF. CDR3 coding DNA: TGTGCCAGCTCCGGACAGGGCTACGAGCAGTACTTC.

The chain combines TRBV6-5 with TRBJ2-1; 7 nucleotides match TRBD2. V dropped 11 bases and J dropped 0; count of bases not matched to a gene: 7. The CDR3 length is 14 residues. From germline, CDR1 is MNHEY and CDR2 SVGAGI. CDR3 amino acids: CAAGVAGSYNEQFF. In nucleotides, the CDR3 is TGTGCCGCCGGGGTAGCGGGCTCCTACAATGAGCAGTTCTTC.

Here the CDR3 DNA reads TGTGCCAGCTCTCCGGGACAGGGTGTGGAACTGTTTTTT. This translates into CASSPGQGVELFF. The chain uses TRBV18 and TRBJ1-4, with TRBD1 matching 9 bases. The V gene end was trimmed by 6 bases and the J gene end by 12 bases; junction bases not matched to a gene: 8. The CDR3 loop spans 13 amino acids. CDR1 and CDR2 (germline): KGHSH, LQKENI.

The CDR3 DNA follows: TGTGCCAGCAGCCCAGGTGGCTCCTACGAGCAGTACTTC. Residues: CASSPGGSYEQYF. The chain recombines TRBV5-8 with TRBJ2-7; D unresolved. This CDR3 is 13 amino acids long. Germline-derived CDR1 and CDR2 are SGHTS and YDEGEE. V was trimmed by 4 bases and J by 0 bases, leaving 8 bases between them. Supplemented by reference TRBV5-8 and TRBJ2-7, the full variable domain reads EAGVTQSPTHLIKTRGQQATLRCSPISGHTSVYWYQQALGLGLQFLLWYDEGEERNRGNFPPRFSGRQFPNYSSELNVNALELEDSALYLCASSPGGSYEQYFGPGTRLTVT.

This chain uses TRBV6-5 with TRBJ1-2; D possibly corresponds to TRBD1 (5 bases). The germline V and J ends were trimmed by 0 bases and 8 bases, with 16 bases remaining between them. Germline-derived CDR1 and CDR2 are MNHEY and SVGAGI. This CDR3 has 15 amino acids. CDR3 region: CASSYSKNRGGGYTF. CDR3 DNA sequence: TGTGCCAGCAGTTACTCGAAAAATAGGGGAGGAGGCTACACCTTC.

The chain is built from TRBV7-7 and TRBJ2-2; D may be TRBD1 (8 bases). The V end lost 5 bases, the J end lost 11 bases, and 21 bases lay between the germline ends. Germline lookup yields CDR1 SSHAT and CDR2 FNYEAQ (reference sequence). This CDR3 has 15 residues. CDR3: CASSVTGGGMSELFF. Here the CDR3 DNA reads TGTGCCAGCAGCGTAACAGGGGGAGGGATGTCAGAGCTGTTTTTT.

The chain combines TRBV7-3 with TRBJ2-1, with TRBD2 as a possible D gene (5 bases). The length of the CDR3 is 19 residues. Germline CDR1 SGHTA, CDR2 FQGTGA. V lost 5 bases to trimming and J lost 4 bases, with 27 bases between them. In DNA form, the CDR3 reads TGTGCCAGCAGCAAAAGCCGGACTGACTTCGTTCGACCTTACAATGAGCAGTTCTTC. This translates into CASSKSRTDFVRPYNEQFF.

V is TRBV7-3 and J is TRBJ2-3; 12 bases agree with TRBD2. The germline V gene has CDR1 SGHTA and CDR2 FQGTGA. The CDR3 extends over 16 amino acids. Unmatched junction bases numbered 8, after V lost 4 bases and J lost 6 bases. The DNA for the CDR3 is TGTGCCAGCAGCTCGTCTCGGACTAGCGGGAAGGATACGCAGTATTTT. The encoded protein is CASSSSRTSGKDTQYF.

This clone was observed a single time. The J gene is TRBJ2-3, the V gene TRBV14, with 8 bases lining up with TRBD2. From germline, CDR1 is SGHDN and CDR2 FVKESK. This CDR3 region has 17 residues. V was clipped by 0 bases and J by 2 bases; unmatched bases: 7. The CDR3 sequence: CASSQEWLAGHTDTQYF. The CDR3 DNA sequence: TGTGCCAGCAGCCAAGAATGGTTAGCGGGGCACACAGATACGCAGTATTTT.

This sequence joins TRBV5-1 and TRBJ2-1; 8 bases fit TRBD2. CDR1 and CDR2 (germline): SGHRS, YFSETQ. The CDR3 has 16 residues. The V segment lost 3 bases and the J segment 3 bases; nucleotides outside the gene matches: 8. This chain's CDR3 is CASSSDLAGHYNEQFF. CDR3 sequence (DNA): TGCGCCAGCAGCTCTGACCTAGCGGGCCACTACAATGAGCAGTTCTTC.

V is TRBV5-1 and J is TRBJ2-3; the D gene is possibly TRBD2 (5 bases). The V gene's germline CDR1 is SGHRS and CDR2 YFSETQ. V lost 0 bases and J lost 4, with 6 bases in between. CDR3 length: 13 amino acids. The CDR3 loop reads CASSLAGSDTQYF. As DNA, the CDR3 is TGCGCCAGCAGCTTGGCGGGGTCAGATACGCAGTATTTT.

CDR3 coding DNA: TGTGCCAGCAGGAGACAGGGGGACACCGGGGAGCTGTTTTTT. Residues: CASRRQGDTGELFF. This chain joins TRBV11-3 and TRBJ2-2; 9 bases are shared with TRBD1. Trimming cost V 6 bases and J 3 bases; bases outside gene matches: 2. Germline V gives CDR1 SGHNT, CDR2 YENEEA. The CDR3 spans 14 residues.

The chain recombines TRBV5-1 with TRBJ1-1; TRBD1 might be the D (6 bases). Germline CDR1 SGHRS, CDR2 YFSETQ. V lost 0 bases and J lost 2, with 11 bases in between. The CDR3 runs 15 residues. CDR3 amino acids: CASSLEPGANTEAFF. The CDR3 nucleotides are TGCGCCAGCAGCTTGGAGCCAGGGGCCAACACTGAAGCTTTCTTT.

The chain carries TRBV7-2 and TRBJ2-3, with unresolved D. Germline V CDR1 and CDR2: SGHTA, FQGNSA. V lost 4 bases to trimming and J lost 5 bases, with 7 bases between them. The length of the CDR3 is 12 residues. The DNA for the CDR3 is TGTGCCAGCAGCTCCTACGTAGATACGCAGTATTTT. Its protein product is CASSSYVDTQYF.

This chain links TRBV11-2 with TRBJ2-1; 9 bases are a match to TRBD2. Germline trimming cut 3 bases from V and 4 bases from J; bases unmatched to any gene: 7. This CDR3 is built from 16 residues. The germline V gene encodes CDR1 SGHAT and CDR2 FQNNGV. In nucleotides, the CDR3 is TGTGCCAGCAGCTTCGGGCGGGGGGGCCTTTACAATGAGCAGTTCTTC. The encoded protein is CASSFGRGGLYNEQFF.

V usage is TRBV29-1 and J usage is TRBJ1-2, with 8 bases lining up with TRBD1. V lost 4 bases and J lost 4; bases outside the gene matches: 2. CDR1 and CDR2 (germline): SQVTM, ANQGSEA. The CDR3 is 12 residues long. CDR3 sequence reads: CSVVQGGYGYTF. The DNA of the CDR3 is TGCAGCGTTGTACAGGGGGGCTATGGCTACACCTTC.

The J gene is TRBJ2-1, the V gene TRBV6-5; 8 bases fit TRBD1. Germline V gives CDR1 MNHEY, CDR2 SVGAGI. The junction had 2 bases not matched to a gene; V was cut back by 4 bases and J by 9 bases. The CDR3 is 12 residues long. CDR3 sequence: CASSSGGREQFF. CDR3 in DNA: TGTGCCAGCAGTTCAGGGGGCCGTGAGCAGTTCTTC.

This chain uses TRBV4-1 with TRBJ1-2, with a weak D call TRBD1 (6 bases). This CDR3 has 15 amino acids. Germline CDR1 is MGHRA and CDR2 is YSYEKL. With 8 bases removed from V and 2 bases from J, the gap between germline ends came to 18 bases. The DNA for the CDR3 is TGCGCCAGCGGATGGGGACACGATGAAAACTATGGCTACACCTTC. It encodes CASGWGHDENYGYTF.

The rearrangement uses TRBV7-7 and TRBJ2-2; 8 positions agree with TRBD2. Germline loops: CDR1 SSHAT, CDR2 FNYEAQ (reference sequence). This CDR3 spans 15 amino acids. J lost 7 bases, V lost 5 bases, and 9 bases had no gene match. The CDR3 nucleotides are TGTGCCAGCAGCCCCCAGCGGGGGTCGGTCGGGGAGCTGTTTTTT. Protein sequence: CASSPQRGSVGELFF.

The CDR3 DNA sequence: TGTGCCAGCAGCGCGCCGAACAGGGACACTGAAGCTTTCTTT. This encodes CASSAPNRDTEAFF. The chain couples TRBV9 to TRBJ1-1; TRBD1 might be the D (6 bases). V was shortened by 3 bases and J by 3 bases, with 12 bases between the two germline ends. Germline CDR1 and CDR2: SGDLS and YYNGEE. The CDR3 length is 14 residues.

The chain employs TRBV6-6 and TRBJ1-6, with D perhaps TRBD1 (5 bases). The germline V and J ends were trimmed by 4 bases and 7 bases, with 8 bases remaining between them. The germline CDR1 and CDR2 sequences are MNHNY and SVGAGI (reference sequence). The CDR3 totals 13 residues. The CDR3 loop reads CASSSSGNSPLHF. The DNA of the CDR3 is TGTGCCAGCAGTTCATCAGGGAATTCACCCCTCCACTTT.